A selection of T cell receptor beta chains follows, all from one sample in a study of early T cells in non-severe SARS-CoV-2 infection. MiXCR was run by TCRdb on the 5' RACE reads, yielding one entry per CDR3 protein. The table includes tens of thousands of distinct CDR3 sequences, roughly 6.6% detected once. This sample comprised whole blood, obtained at baseline. These receptors all come from an adult who was a healthcare worker with PCR-confirmed SARS-CoV-2 infection or an uninfected control (not recorded which). CDR3s include the opening cysteine and the closing phenylalanine or tryptophan. D genes are given only for firm matches. Size is stated for part of the rows, as once, few or many counts, or as a class when the clone is expanded.

TGTGCTAGTGCCCTCGCGGGCTACGAGCAGTACTTC | CASALAGYEQYF | many | TRBJ2-7 | TRBV12-5 | .
TGTGCCACCGAGAACACAGGGATTAAATACGAGCAGTACTTC | CATENTGIKYEQYF | . | TRBJ2-7 | TRBV10-3 | .
TGTGCCAGCAGTCAGACCGGGACTGGGAACACTGAAGCTTTCTTT | CASSQTGTGNTEAFF | few | TRBJ1-1 | TRBV9 | .
TGTGCCAGCAGCCGGGATTATAATCAGCCCCAGCATTTT | CASSRDYNQPQHF | . | TRBJ1-5 | TRBV4-2 | .
TGTGTCAGCTCCGACAGAAACACTGAAGCTTTCTTT | CVSSDRNTEAFF | . | TRBJ1-1 | TRBV7-2 | .
TGTGCCAGCAGCTTACAGGGGGCCCTCCAAGAGACCCAGTACTTC | CASSLQGALQETQYF | . | TRBJ2-5 | TRBV7-9 | TRBD1
TGTGCCAGCAGCTACGGCCCCGGCGATGGCTACACCTTC | CASSYGPGDGYTF | . | TRBJ1-2 | TRBV7-9 | .
TGTGCCAGCATGGACGGCCGATTTTCTAGCACAGATACGCAGTATTTT | CASMDGRFSSTDTQYF | many | TRBJ2-3 | TRBV28 | .
TGTGCCAGCAGTTTAGGGGAGAATTCACCCCTCCACTTT | CASSLGENSPLHF | few | TRBJ1-6 | TRBV12-3/TRBV12-4 | .
TGTGCCATCAGTGATGCAGGGGGCCTCGGGGAGCTGTTTTTT | CAISDAGGLGELFF | few | TRBJ2-2 | TRBV10-3 | TRBD1
TGTGCCAGAAGCTTGGTACCCGAATACACAGATACGCAGTATTTT | CARSLVPEYTDTQYF | many | TRBJ2-3 | TRBV5-3 | .
TGTGCCAGCAGCCCCCCATCACTAGCGGAGTCCGAGACCCAGTACTTC | CASSPPSLAESETQYF | few | TRBJ2-5 | TRBV11-2 | TRBD2
TGTGCCAGCAGCTTTTCCAGACAGAGCTACGAGCAGTACTTC | CASSFSRQSYEQYF | many | TRBJ2-7 | TRBV11-2 | .
TGTGCCAGCAGCTTAGTTCAGTATGGTGACATTCAGTACTTC | CASSLVQYGDIQYF | . | TRBJ2-4 | TRBV11-2 | .
TGCAGTGCTAGACAAGGGTTGAACACTGAAGCTTTCTTT | CSARQGLNTEAFF | many | TRBJ1-1 | TRBV20-1 | .
TGTGCCAGCAGCTTAGGGGACGGCCCGCACAATGAGCAGTTCTTC | CASSLGDGPHNEQFF | many | TRBJ2-1 | TRBV7-9 | .
TGTGCCAGCAGTTCCCCACTAGCGGGAGTCAGATACAATGAGCAGTTCTTC | CASSSPLAGVRYNEQFF | . | TRBJ2-1 | TRBV12-3/TRBV12-4 | TRBD2
TGTGCCAGCAGCTCACTAAAAAGGAATGAGCAGTTCTTC | CASSSLKRNEQFF | many | TRBJ2-1 | TRBV11-2 | .
TGTGCCAGCAGCCCCGTAGCTTTCTTT | CASSPVAFF | many | TRBJ1-1 | TRBV7-9 | .
TGCAGTGTCCCGGGACTAGCGGCCCCAACCCAGTACTTC | CSVPGLAAPTQYF | many | TRBJ2-5 | TRBV20-1 | TRBD2
TGTGCCAGCAGGCCAACAGGGGATTCACCCCTCCACTTT | CASRPTGDSPLHF | . | TRBJ1-6 | TRBV12-3/TRBV12-4 | TRBD1
TGTGCCAGCAGCTTAATAGAAGAGACCCAGTACTTC | CASSLIEETQYF | many | TRBJ2-5 | TRBV5-6 | .
TGTGCCATCGGAACGTCCCCAGATACGCAGTATTTT | CAIGTSPDTQYF | many | TRBJ2-3 | TRBV10-3 | .
TGTGCCAGCAGCTTAGGTGGCACAGATACGCAGTATTTT | CASSLGGTDTQYF | many | TRBJ2-3 | TRBV7-2 | .
TGTGCCAGCAGCCCTGCCCCTGACACTGAAGCTTTCTTT | CASSPAPDTEAFF | few | TRBJ1-1 | TRBV5-5 | .
TGTGCCAGCAGCTCCTCTGGGGCCAACGTCCTGACTTTC | CASSSSGANVLTF | many | TRBJ2-6 | TRBV7-9 | .
TGTGCCAGCAGTGAAGTAGGGACCAGGGATGAGCAGTTCTTC | CASSEVGTRDEQFF | few | TRBJ2-1 | TRBV2 | .
TGCAGTGCCCGGACGCCCCTATCAGAGACCCAGTACTTC | CSARTPLSETQYF | many | TRBJ2-5 | TRBV20-1 | .
TGTGCCAGCAGTACGGAGACAGGGTTCGATACGCAGTATTTT | CASSTETGFDTQYF | many | TRBJ2-3 | TRBV12-3/TRBV12-4 | TRBD1
TGTGCCAGCAGCTTCCTAGCAGCAAAGACGAATGAGCAGTTCTTC | CASSFLAAKTNEQFF | . | TRBJ2-1 | TRBV7-8 | .
TGTGCCAGCAGCTACTTCCGGGACTCAATTCCCACTGAGCAGTTCTTC | CASSYFRDSIPTEQFF | . | TRBJ2-1 | TRBV7-3 | .
TGTGCCAGCAGCCCGGGACTAGCAAGGACGGAGACCCAGTACTTC | CASSPGLARTETQYF | many | TRBJ2-5 | TRBV7-2 | TRBD2
TGTGCCACCTCTCCGGGGGGGAATCAGCCCCAGCATTTT | CATSPGGNQPQHF | many | TRBJ1-5 | TRBV10-3 | .
TGTGCCAGCAGCTCCCGGGACACCCAAGAGACCCAGTACTTC | CASSSRDTQETQYF | few | TRBJ2-5 | TRBV11-1 | .
TGTGCCAGCAGCTTAACAGGGGCTAGCAATCAGCCCCAGCATTTT | CASSLTGASNQPQHF | . | TRBJ1-5 | TRBV7-8 | TRBD1
TGTGCCAGCAGCCACAGGGGTGGAAGAACTGAAGCTTTCTTT | CASSHRGGRTEAFF | many | TRBJ1-1 | TRBV14 | .
TGTGCCAGCAGTCAGGGGGGTTCAGATACGCAGTATTTT | CASSQGGSDTQYF | . | TRBJ2-3 | TRBV6-4 | .
TGTGCCAGCAGCTCGTACAGGGGCTCGAACTATGACTACACCTTC | CASSSYRGSNYDYTF | once | TRBJ1-2 | TRBV5-4 | TRBD1
TGTGCCAGCAGTTTTTGGGGGTTCGGCAATCAGCCCCAGCATTTT | CASSFWGFGNQPQHF | many | TRBJ1-5 | TRBV12-3/TRBV12-4 | .
TGTGCCAGCAGCCCACTAGCGGGGGGGCTAGGCGAGCAGTTCTTC | CASSPLAGGLGEQFF | few | TRBJ2-1 | TRBV12-3/TRBV12-4 | TRBD2
TGTGCCAGCAGCGTAGGTCCCAAAGGGCATTCACCCCTCCACTTT | CASSVGPKGHSPLHF | . | TRBJ1-6 | TRBV9 | .
TGTGCCACCCGTGACCGGGACAGGGGGTACTACGAGCAGTACTTC | CATRDRDRGYYEQYF | many | TRBJ2-7 | TRBV6-6 | TRBD1
TGCAGCGTTGATAAGGGACAGGGAGAGACCCAGTACTTC | CSVDKGQGETQYF | . | TRBJ2-5 | TRBV29-1 | TRBD1
TGTGCCAGCAGCTCCTTTGGACGAGAGACCCAGTACTTC | CASSSFGRETQYF | . | TRBJ2-5 | TRBV7-2 | .
TGTGCCAGCAGCTTACTTGGGACAGGGGTTGCTGAGCAGTTCTTC | CASSLLGTGVAEQFF | many | TRBJ2-1 | TRBV7-9 | TRBD1